The subject of this entry is one T cell receptor (beta chain). This specimen belongs to a study of blood T cell repertoires in COVID-19. Across the study: There were acute and convalescent COVID-19 samples, and they came from the United States, Italy and Spain. T cells, B-cell-depleted T cells, or PBMCs provided the cDNA or gDNA that served as material.

Authors' data handling: Amplification of reference gene primers was used by the study to estimate nucleated cell counts. Libraries were prepared by immunoSEQ multiplex PCR; TCRdb keeps only in-frame clonotypes and omits some of them. That table gives V, J and clone size, and the DNA gave D and trimming. The sample has fewer than 300,000 clones, 85% to 90% seen once. Trimming removed 5 bases from V and 6 bases from J, with 7 bases in between. The CDR3 covers 11 residues. Germline CDR1 and CDR2: GTSNPN and SVGIG (reference sequence). This TCR was recovered from a woman in her thirties or forties who had recovered from COVID-19. V gene TRBV30 combines with J gene TRBJ1-4; D gene unclear. The sample taken for sequencing was peripheral blood. The CDR3 DNA follows: TGTGCCTGGGACCAGGATGAAAAACTGTTTTTT. Protein sequence: CAWDQDEKLFF.